The 8 T cell receptor beta chains in this list originate from one sample, sequenced in a study of control samples from healthy donors and cancer patients. Some clones are missing from TCRdb's copy, which holds only in-frame ones; the method was immunoSEQ multiplex PCR. The profile covers under 150,000 clones, with approximately 90% appearing a single time and 2% to 2.5% taken by the ten largest. Sequencing was done on a sample of blood. The receptors originated from a woman in her seventies in good health.

The genes are TRBV18 and TRBJ1-1, with D uncertain. V was pared by 5 bases and J by 3 bases, with 16 bases between. The CDR3 runs 15 residues. Per the germline V gene, CDR1 is KGHSH and CDR2 is LQKENI. The chain's CDR3 is CASSGLASADTEAFF. In DNA form, the CDR3 reads TGTGCCAGCTCAGGGCTCGCTTCCGCTGACACTGAAGCTTTCTTT.

This sequence joins TRBV18 and TRBJ1-1; D gene uncertain. Germline assignment: CDR1 KGHSH and CDR2 LQKENI. The CDR3 spans 12 residues. The germline V and J ends were trimmed by 3 bases and 6 bases, with 8 bases remaining between them. The CDR3 bases are TGTGCCAGCTCACCCCGACAAGCTGAAGCTTTCTTT. Amino acid sequence: CASSPRQAEAFF.

This chain uses TRBV6-1 with TRBJ1-1; TRBD1 might be the D (6 bases). This CDR3 has 14 residues. From germline, CDR1 is MNHNS and CDR2 SASEGT. Trimming removed 1 base from V and 1 base from J, with 7 bases in between. DNA of the CDR3: TGTGCCAGCAGTGAAGGACAGGAGAACACTGAAGCTTTCTTT. Translating gives CASSEGQENTEAFF.

Here the CDR3 DNA reads TGTGCCAGTAGTATAGGACAGATCTATGGCTACACCTTC. It specifies CASSIGQIYGYTF. The chain recombines TRBV19 with TRBJ1-2; D is perhaps TRBD1 (5 bases). The ends were cut back, 1 base at V and 4 bases at J, with 7 bases in the middle. This CDR3 is built from 13 residues. Germline assignment: CDR1 LNHDA and CDR2 SQIVND (reference sequence).

In DNA, the CDR3 is TGTGCCAGCAGTAGGGAGATTGCAACTAATGAAAAACTGTTTTTT. Translated: CASSREIATNEKLFF. The chain links TRBV6-5 to TRBJ1-4; the D is unclear. V lost 5 bases and J 0 bases, leaving 10 bases between the germline ends. The germline CDR1 and CDR2 sequences are MNHEY and SVGAGI. This CDR3 has 15 amino acids.

This clone appeared once. The rearrangement links TRBV7-6 to TRBJ2-3, with 13 bases matching TRBD2. This CDR3 has 17 amino acids. The V gene end was trimmed by 1 base and the J gene end by 4 bases; junction bases not matched to a gene: 5. Germline V gene lookup returns CDR1 SGHVS and CDR2 FNYEAQ. The CDR3 sequence is CASSLGTSGGRADTQYF. In nucleotides, the CDR3 is TGTGCCAGCAGCTTAGGGACTAGCGGGGGAAGGGCAGATACGCAGTATTTT.

The rearrangement joins TRBV7-6 to TRBJ1-3, with D possibly matching TRBD1 (6 bases). Germline loops: CDR1 SGHVS, CDR2 FNYEAQ. This CDR3 spans 16 amino acids. The V end lost 2 bases, the J end lost 0 bases, and 11 bases lay between the germline ends. CDR3 sequence: CASSLLPDSSGNTIYF. CDR3 in DNA: TGTGCCAGCAGCTTACTACCGGACAGCTCTGGAAACACCATATATTTT.

The J gene is TRBJ1-2, the V gene TRBV19; D is unclear. Germline assignment: CDR1 LNHDA and CDR2 SQIVND (reference sequence). The CDR3 contains 13 residues. V was clipped by 5 bases and J by 2 bases, with 9 bases between them. Written as DNA, the CDR3 is TGTGCCAGTAGTTTCAGGAGCAACTATGGCTACACCTTC. Its translation: CASSFRSNYGYTF.